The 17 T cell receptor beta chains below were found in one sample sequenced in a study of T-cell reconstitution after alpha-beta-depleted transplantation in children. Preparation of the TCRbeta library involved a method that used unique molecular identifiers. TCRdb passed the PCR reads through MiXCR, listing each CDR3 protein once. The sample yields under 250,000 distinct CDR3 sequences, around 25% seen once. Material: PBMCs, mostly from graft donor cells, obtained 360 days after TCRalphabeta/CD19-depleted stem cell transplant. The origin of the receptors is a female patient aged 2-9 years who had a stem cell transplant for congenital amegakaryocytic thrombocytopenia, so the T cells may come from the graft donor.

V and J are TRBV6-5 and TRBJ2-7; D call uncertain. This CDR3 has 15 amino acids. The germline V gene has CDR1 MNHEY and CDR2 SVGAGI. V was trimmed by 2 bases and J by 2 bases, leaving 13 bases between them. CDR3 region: CASSYRHSETYEQYF. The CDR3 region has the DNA TGTGCCAGCAGTTACCGCCACAGCGAAACCTACGAGCAGTACTTC.

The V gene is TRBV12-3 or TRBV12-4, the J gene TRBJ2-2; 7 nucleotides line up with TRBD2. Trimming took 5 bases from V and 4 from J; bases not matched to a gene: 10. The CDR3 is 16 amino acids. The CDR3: CASSPSGTLITGELFF. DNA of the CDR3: TGTGCCAGCAGTCCGAGCGGGACCTTAATCACCGGGGAGCTGTTTTTT.

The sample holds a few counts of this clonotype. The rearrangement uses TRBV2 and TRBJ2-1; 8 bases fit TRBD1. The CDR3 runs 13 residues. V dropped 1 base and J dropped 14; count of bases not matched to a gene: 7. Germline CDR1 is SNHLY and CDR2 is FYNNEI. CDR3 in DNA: TGTGCCAGCAGTGAAGTTAGGACAGGGAAGGAGTTCTTC. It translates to CASSEVRTGKEFF.

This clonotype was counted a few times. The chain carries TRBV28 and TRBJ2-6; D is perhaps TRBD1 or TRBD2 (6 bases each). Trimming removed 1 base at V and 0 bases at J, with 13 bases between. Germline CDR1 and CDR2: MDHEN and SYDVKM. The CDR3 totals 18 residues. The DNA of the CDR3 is TGTGCCAGCAGTTTATATCCGGGGGCTGGCTCTGGGGCCAACGTCCTGACTTTC. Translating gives CASSLYPGAGSGANVLTF. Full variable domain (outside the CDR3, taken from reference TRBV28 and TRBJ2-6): DVKVTQSSRYLVKRTGEKVFLECVQDMDHENMFWYRQDPGLGLRLIYFSYDVKMKEKGDIPEGYSVSREKKERFSLILESASTNQTSMYLCASSLYPGAGSGANVLTFGAGSRLTVL.

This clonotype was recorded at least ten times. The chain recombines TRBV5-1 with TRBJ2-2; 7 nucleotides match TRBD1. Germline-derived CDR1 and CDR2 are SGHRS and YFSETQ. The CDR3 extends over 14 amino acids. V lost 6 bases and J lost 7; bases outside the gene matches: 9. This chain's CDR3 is CASTRQGMDGELFF. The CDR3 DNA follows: TGCGCCAGCACAAGACAGGGCATGGACGGGGAGCTGTTTTTT.

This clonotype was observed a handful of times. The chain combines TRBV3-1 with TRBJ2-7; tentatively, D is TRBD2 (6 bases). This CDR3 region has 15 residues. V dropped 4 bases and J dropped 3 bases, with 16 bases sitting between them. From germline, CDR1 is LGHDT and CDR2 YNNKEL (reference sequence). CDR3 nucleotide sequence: TGTGCCAGCAGCCGCCTTGCGGGGTTGGACTACGAGCAGTACTTC. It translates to CASSRLAGLDYEQYF.

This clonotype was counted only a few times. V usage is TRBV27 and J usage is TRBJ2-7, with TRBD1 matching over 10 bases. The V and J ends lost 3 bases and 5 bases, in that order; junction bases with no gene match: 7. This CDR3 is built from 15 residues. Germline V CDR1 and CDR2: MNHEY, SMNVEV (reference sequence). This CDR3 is CASSFIGTGVNEQYF. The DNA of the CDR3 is TGTGCCAGCAGTTTTATCGGGACAGGGGTCAACGAGCAGTACTTC.

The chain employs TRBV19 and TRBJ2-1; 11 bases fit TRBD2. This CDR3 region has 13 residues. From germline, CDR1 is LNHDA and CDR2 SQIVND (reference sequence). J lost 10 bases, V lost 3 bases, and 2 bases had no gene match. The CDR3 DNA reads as TGTGCCAGTAGTATCCCTAGCGGGGGGGAGCAGTTCTTC. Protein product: CASSIPSGGEQFF.

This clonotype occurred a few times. CDR3 DNA sequence: TGCAGTGCTAGACTCGCTTGGGAGACCCAGTACTTC. It yields the protein CSARLAWETQYF. The gene calls are TRBV20-1 and TRBJ2-5, with D unresolved. V was trimmed by 2 bases and J by 5 bases, leaving 9 bases between them. The CDR3 length is 12 residues. CDR1 and CDR2 from the germline V gene are DFQATT and SNEGSKA (reference sequence).

The CDR3 reads CASSLYVGTSYGDQHNEQFF. The CDR3 DNA is TGTGCCAGCAGCTTATACGTCGGGACTAGCTATGGCGATCAACACAATGAGCAGTTCTTC. J is TRBJ2-1 and V is TRBV11-2; TRBD2 matches at 9 bases. Trimming cost V 2 bases and J 5 bases; bases outside gene matches: 19. CDR1 SGHAT and CDR2 FQNNGV come from the germline V gene. CDR3 length: 20 residues.

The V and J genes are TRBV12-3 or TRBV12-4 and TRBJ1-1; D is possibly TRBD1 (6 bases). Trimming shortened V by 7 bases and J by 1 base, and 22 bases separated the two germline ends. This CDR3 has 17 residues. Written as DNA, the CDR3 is TGTGCCAGCACCCCCTATCGGGGGGCGGCGAGGAACACTGAAGCTTTCTTT. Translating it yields CASTPYRGAARNTEAFF.

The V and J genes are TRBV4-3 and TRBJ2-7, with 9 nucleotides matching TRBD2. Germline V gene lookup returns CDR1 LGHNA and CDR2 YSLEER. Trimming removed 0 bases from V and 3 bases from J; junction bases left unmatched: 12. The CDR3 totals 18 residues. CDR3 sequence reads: CASSQDSASGDLVYEQYF. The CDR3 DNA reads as TGCGCCAGCAGCCAAGATTCGGCTAGCGGGGATCTGGTCTACGAGCAGTACTTC.

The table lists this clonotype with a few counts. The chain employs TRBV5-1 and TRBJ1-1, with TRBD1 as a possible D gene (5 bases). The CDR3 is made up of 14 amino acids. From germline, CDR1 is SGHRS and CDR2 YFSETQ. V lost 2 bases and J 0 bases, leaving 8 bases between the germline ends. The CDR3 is CASSFDSMNTEAFF. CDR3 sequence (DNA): TGCGCCAGCAGCTTCGACAGCATGAACACTGAAGCTTTCTTT.

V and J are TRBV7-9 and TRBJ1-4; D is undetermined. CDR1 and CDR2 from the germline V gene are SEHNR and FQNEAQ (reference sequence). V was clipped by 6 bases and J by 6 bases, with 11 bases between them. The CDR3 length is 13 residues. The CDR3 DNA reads TGTGCCAGCAGGAACACAGACCATGAAAAACTGTTTTTT. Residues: CASRNTDHEKLFF.

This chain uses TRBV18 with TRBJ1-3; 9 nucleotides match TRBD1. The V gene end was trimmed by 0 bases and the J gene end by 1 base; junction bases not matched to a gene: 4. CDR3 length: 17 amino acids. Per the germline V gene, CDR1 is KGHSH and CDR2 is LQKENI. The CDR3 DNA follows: TGTGCCAGCTCACCACCCTACGGGACAGGGTCTGGAAACACCATATATTTT. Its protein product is CASSPPYGTGSGNTIYF.

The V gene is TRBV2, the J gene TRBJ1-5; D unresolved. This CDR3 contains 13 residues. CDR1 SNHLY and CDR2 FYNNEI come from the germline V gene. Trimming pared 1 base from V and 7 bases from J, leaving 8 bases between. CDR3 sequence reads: CASSEESWQPQHF. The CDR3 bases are TGTGCCAGCAGTGAAGAGTCATGGCAGCCCCAGCATTTT.

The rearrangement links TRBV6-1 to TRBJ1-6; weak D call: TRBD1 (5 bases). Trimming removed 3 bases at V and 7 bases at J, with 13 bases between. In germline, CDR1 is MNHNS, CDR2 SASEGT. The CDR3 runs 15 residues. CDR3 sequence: CASSETNWGNSPLHF. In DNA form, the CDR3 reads TGTGCCAGCAGTGAGACAAATTGGGGGAATTCACCCCTCCACTTT.